The 16 T cell receptor beta chains listed next were all sequenced from one sample in a study of T-cell reconstitution after alpha-beta-depleted transplantation in children. A library of TCRbeta sequences, prepared with unique molecular identifiers, was generated. MiXCR was run by TCRdb on the PCR reads, yielding one entry per CDR3 protein. The table shows roughly 500,000 distinct CDR3 sequences, with 9.5% to 15% occurring only once. The sample consisted of PBMCs from the stem cell graft donor, taken from the stem cell graft. The receptors derive from a human donor who donated a stem cell graft to a child with combined immunodeficiency.

This clonotype has just a few counts. The chain links TRBV7-2 to TRBJ2-4, with D hard to call. Germline V gene sequence: CDR1 SGHTA, CDR2 FQGNSA. The CDR3 contains 14 residues. Deletions cut 1 base from V and 3 bases from J, with 7 bases between. The CDR3 reads CASSLENNKNIQYF. DNA of the CDR3: TGTGCCAGCAGCTTAGAGAATAACAAAAACATTCAGTACTTC.

This clonotype has at least ten counts. The chain combines TRBV29-1 with TRBJ2-3, with unresolved D. Trimming removed 6 bases at V and 2 bases at J, with 6 bases between. Germline loops: CDR1 SQVTM, CDR2 ANQGSEA. The CDR3 runs to 11 residues. CDR3 protein: CSVRYTDTQYF. The DNA for the CDR3 is TGCAGCGTAAGGTACACAGATACGCAGTATTTT.

Only a few counts were recorded for this clonotype. The rearrangement joins TRBV10-3 to TRBJ2-7; 9 positions match TRBD1. Germline V gene sequence: CDR1 ENHRY, CDR2 SYGVKD. V was pared by 3 bases and J by 5 bases, with 8 bases of the junction left unmatched. CDR3 length equals 15 residues. The CDR3 here is CAISDPGQGKNEQYF. CDR3 nucleotides: TGTGCCATCAGTGACCCGGGACAGGGAAAGAACGAGCAGTACTTC.

This clonotype was counted a few times. The chain links TRBV18 to TRBJ2-5, with D possibly matching TRBD1 (5 bases). CDR3 size: 14 residues. Germline loops: CDR1 KGHSH, CDR2 LQKENI. Trimming removed 6 bases from V and 2 bases from J, with 13 bases in between. The CDR3 reads CASSTTATQETQYF. The DNA for the CDR3 is TGTGCCAGCTCCACGACAGCTACACAAGAGACCCAGTACTTC.

The V call is TRBV5-5, the J call TRBJ2-7; unclear D gene. This CDR3 has 15 residues. CDR1 is SGHKS, CDR2 YYEKEE, per germline (reference sequence). V lost 0 bases, J lost 4 bases, and 14 bases lay in between. Here the CDR3 reads CASSLEGSGVYEQYF. CDR3 DNA sequence: TGTGCCAGCAGCTTGGAAGGGTCGGGTGTGTACGAGCAGTACTTC.

This clonotype was counted a few times. At one end the junction does not follow the germline gene, possibly because of a read error. The chain carries TRBV7-7 and TRBJ2-3; maybe TRBD1 (5 bases). This CDR3 spans 13 amino acids. Germline CDR1 reads SSHAT; CDR2 reads FNYEAQ (reference sequence). The chain's CDR3 is CASSADSFGTQYF. In DNA, the CDR3 is TGTGCTAGCAGCGCAGACAGTTTTGGGACGCAGTATTTT.

The chain links TRBV30 to TRBJ1-2; D is undetermined. Germline V gives CDR1 GTSNPN, CDR2 SVGIG (reference sequence). Trimming cost V 0 bases and J 10 bases, with 9 bases left between them. This CDR3 spans 11 amino acids. The CDR3 here is CAWSVTVAYTF. The CDR3 DNA sequence: TGTGCCTGGAGTGTAACAGTGGCCTACACCTTC.

This clonotype was seen a few times. The V call is TRBV7-2, the J call TRBJ2-3; the match to TRBD2 covers 7 bases. The CDR3 sequence is 16 residues long. V gave up 1 base and J gave up 2 bases; unmatched junction bases: 6. Germline V CDR1 and CDR2: SGHTA, FQGNSA. The CDR3 DNA follows: TGTGCCAGCAGCTTAGTAGGCGGGGGATCCACAGATACGCAGTATTTT. It yields the protein CASSLVGGGSTDTQYF.

This chain uses TRBV4-3 with TRBJ2-7; D is uncertain. Trimming left V 0 bases short and J 2 bases short, with 11 bases between. The germline V gene encodes CDR1 LGHNA and CDR2 YSLEER. This CDR3 contains 15 residues. The CDR3 sequence: CASSQELHPAYEQYF. The CDR3 DNA reads TGCGCCAGCAGCCAAGAATTGCATCCTGCCTACGAGCAGTACTTC.

This clonotype was counted a few times. The chain combines TRBV6-5 with TRBJ1-4; D unclear. CDR3 length: 13 residues. The V end was cut by 2 bases, the J end by 4 bases, with 5 bases between. Germline V gives CDR1 MNHEY, CDR2 SVGAGI. CDR3 coding DNA: TGTGCCAGCAGTTACAACAGTAATGAAAAACTGTTTTTT. Protein sequence: CASSYNSNEKLFF.

The sample holds a few counts of this clonotype. The CDR3 DNA is TGTGCCAGCAGTTTAGGAGTCGCGGGACTAGCGGAAGGCCATGAGCAGTTCTTC. Translating gives CASSLGVAGLAEGHEQFF. The genes are TRBV12-3 or TRBV12-4 and TRBJ2-1; 11 bases line up with TRBD2. The V and J ends lost 1 base and 8 bases, in that order; junction bases with no gene match: 13. This CDR3 spans 18 amino acids.

This sequence joins TRBV18 and TRBJ2-7, with D hard to call. The germline CDR1 and CDR2 sequences are KGHSH and LQKENI. The CDR3 is made up of 13 amino acids. Trimming left V 0 bases short and J 1 base short, with 4 bases between. CDR3 bases: TGTGCCAGCTCACCACCCGGGTCCTACGAGCAGTACTTC. Translated, it gives CASSPPGSYEQYF.

This clonotype was recorded at least ten times. V gene TRBV9 combines with J gene TRBJ2-2; D gene ambiguous. The V end lost 0 bases, the J end lost 4 bases, and 7 bases lay between the germline ends. The CDR3 has 14 amino acids. Germline CDR1 SGDLS, CDR2 YYNGEE. The CDR3 here is CASSVEGPTGELFF. The CDR3 bases are TGTGCCAGCAGCGTAGAAGGACCCACCGGGGAGCTGTTTTTT.

Ten or more counts support this clonotype. The chain recombines TRBV5-1 with TRBJ2-1; 11 positions agree with TRBD2. This CDR3 region has 15 residues. Germline CDR1 SGHRS, CDR2 YFSETQ. J lost 4 bases, V lost 4 bases, and 4 bases had no gene match. CDR3 sequence (DNA): TGCGCCAGCAGCGTTAGCGGGAGGGGTTACAATGAGCAGTTCTTC. Residues: CASSVSGRGYNEQFF.

The J gene is TRBJ2-7, the V gene TRBV5-1; 10 positions agree with TRBD1. Losses at the gene ends were 0 bases for V and 4 bases for J; bases not matched to a gene: 7. Germline V gene sequence: CDR1 SGHRS, CDR2 YFSETQ. The CDR3 has 16 amino acids. The CDR3 here is CASSLGMTGGAYEQYF. Here the CDR3 DNA reads TGCGCCAGCAGCTTGGGGATGACAGGGGGCGCGTACGAGCAGTACTTC. Full variable domain (outside the CDR3, taken from reference TRBV5-1 and TRBJ2-7): KAGVTQTPRYLIKTRGQQVTLSCSPISGHRSVSWYQQTPGQGLQFLFEYFSETQRNKGNFPGRFSGRQFSNSRSEMNVSTLELGDSALYLCASSLGMTGGAYEQYFGPGTRLTVT.

This clonotype was counted between two and nine times. This rearrangement joins TRBV7-2 to TRBJ2-7; 8 bases map to TRBD1. Germline V CDR1 and CDR2: SGHTA, FQGNSA. There are 15 residues in the CDR3. Trimming took 2 bases from V and 0 from J; bases not matched to a gene: 3. CDR3 nucleotides: TGTGCCAGCAGCTTACTGGGACAGGTCTCCTACGAGCAGTACTTC. It codes for CASSLLGQVSYEQYF.